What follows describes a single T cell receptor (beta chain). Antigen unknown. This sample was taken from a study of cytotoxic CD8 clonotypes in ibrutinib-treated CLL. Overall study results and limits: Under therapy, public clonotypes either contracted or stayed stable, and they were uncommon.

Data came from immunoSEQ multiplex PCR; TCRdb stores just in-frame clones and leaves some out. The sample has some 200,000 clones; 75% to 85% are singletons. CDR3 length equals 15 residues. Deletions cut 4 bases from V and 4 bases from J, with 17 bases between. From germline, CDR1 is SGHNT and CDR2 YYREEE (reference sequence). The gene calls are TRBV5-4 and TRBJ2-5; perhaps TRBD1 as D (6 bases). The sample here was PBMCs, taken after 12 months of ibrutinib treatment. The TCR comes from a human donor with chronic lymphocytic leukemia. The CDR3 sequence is CASSATGTGAETQYF. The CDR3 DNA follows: TGTGCCAGCAGCGCTACAGGGACCGGGGCAGAGACCCAGTACTTC. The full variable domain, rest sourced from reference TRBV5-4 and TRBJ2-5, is ETGVTQSPTHLIKTRGQQVTLRCSSQSGHNTVSWYQQALGQGPQFIFQYYREEENGRGNFPPRFSGLQFPNYSSELNVNALELDDSALYLCASSATGTGAETQYFGPGTRLLVL.